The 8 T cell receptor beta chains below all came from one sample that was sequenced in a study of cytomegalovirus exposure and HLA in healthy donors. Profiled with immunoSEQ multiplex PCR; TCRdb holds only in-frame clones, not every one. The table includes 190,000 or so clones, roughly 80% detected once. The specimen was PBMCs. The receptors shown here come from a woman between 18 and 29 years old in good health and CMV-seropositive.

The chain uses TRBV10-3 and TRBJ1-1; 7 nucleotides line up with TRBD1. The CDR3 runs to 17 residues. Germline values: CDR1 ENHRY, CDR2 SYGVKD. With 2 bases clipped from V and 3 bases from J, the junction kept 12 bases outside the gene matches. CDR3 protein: CAISEGLTGVGYTEAFF. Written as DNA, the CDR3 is TGTGCCATCAGTGAGGGACTAACAGGGGTTGGGTACACTGAAGCTTTCTTT.

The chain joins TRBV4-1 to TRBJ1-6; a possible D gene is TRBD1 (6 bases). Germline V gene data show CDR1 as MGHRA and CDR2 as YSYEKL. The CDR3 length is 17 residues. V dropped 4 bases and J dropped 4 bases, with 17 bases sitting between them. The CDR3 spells CASSLVEAGEYNSPLHF. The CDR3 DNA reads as TGCGCCAGCAGCCTCGTAGAGGCAGGGGAATATAATTCACCCCTCCACTTT.

CDR3 sequence reads: CASSLGVTGDGYTF. In DNA, the CDR3 is TGTGCCAGCAGCTTGGGTGTGACAGGGGATGGCTACACCTTC. V gene TRBV7-9 combines with J gene TRBJ1-2; 8 nucleotides agree with TRBD1. From germline, CDR1 is SEHNR and CDR2 FQNEAQ (reference sequence). CDR3 length: 14 amino acids. V shed 3 bases and J 6 bases; nucleotides not matched to a gene: 6. Full variable domain (remainder filled in from reference TRBV7-9 and TRBJ1-2): DTGVSQNPRHKITKRGQNVTFRCDPISEHNRLYWYRQTLGQGPEFLTYFQNEAQLEKSRLLSDRFSAERPKGSFSTLEIQRTEQGDSAMYLCASSLGVTGDGYTFGSGTRLTVV.

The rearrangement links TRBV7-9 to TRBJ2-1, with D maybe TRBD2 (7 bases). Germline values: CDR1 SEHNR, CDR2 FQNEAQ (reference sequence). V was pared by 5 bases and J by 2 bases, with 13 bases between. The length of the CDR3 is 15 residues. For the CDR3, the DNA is TGTGCCAGCAGCCCATACGGGGGGCCCTACAATGAGCAGTTCTTC. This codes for CASSPYGGPYNEQFF.

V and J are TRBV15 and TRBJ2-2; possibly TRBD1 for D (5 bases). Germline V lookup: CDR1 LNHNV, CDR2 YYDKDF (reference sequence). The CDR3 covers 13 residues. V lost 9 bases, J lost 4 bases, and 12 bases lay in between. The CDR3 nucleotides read TGTGCCACTCAAAGGGGTCGCACCGGGGAGCTGTTTTTT. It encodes CATQRGRTGELFF.

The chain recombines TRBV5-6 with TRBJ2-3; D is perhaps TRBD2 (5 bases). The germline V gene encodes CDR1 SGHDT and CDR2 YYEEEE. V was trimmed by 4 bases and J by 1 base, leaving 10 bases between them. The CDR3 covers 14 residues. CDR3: CASSRLRGTDTQYF. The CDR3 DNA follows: TGTGCCAGCAGCCGCCTGAGGGGCACAGATACGCAGTATTTT.

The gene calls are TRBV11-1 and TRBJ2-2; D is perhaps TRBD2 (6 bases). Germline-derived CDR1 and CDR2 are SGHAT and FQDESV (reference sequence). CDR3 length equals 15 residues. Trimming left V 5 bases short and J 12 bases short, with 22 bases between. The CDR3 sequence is CASSLEGPLPGKLFF. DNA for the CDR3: TGTGCCAGCAGCCTGGAGGGACCGCTTCCGGGGAAGCTGTTTTTT.

The CDR3 spells CASSLDDGGAYGYTF. CDR3 bases: TGCGCCAGCAGCTTGGACGATGGGGGGGCCTATGGCTACACCTTC. The V gene is TRBV5-1, the J gene TRBJ1-2; possibly TRBD1 for D (6 bases). Trimming pared 0 bases from V and 4 bases from J, leaving 13 bases between. The CDR3 covers 15 residues. From germline, CDR1 is SGHRS and CDR2 YFSETQ.